Below are 8 T cell receptor beta chains sequenced from a single sample in a study of blood T cell repertoires in COVID-19 (dated by TCRdb to about 2020). The library was produced with the immunoSEQ multiplex PCR assay. TCRdb mirrors the immuneACCESS table, restricted to in-frame sequences. Some clones are absent from its copies; in checked studies, under half trace to an unresolved V gene, and the reason for the others is unknown. The sample includes roughly 380,000 clones, with about nine tenths observed a single time. In total, the top ten clones hold around 4% of the sample. What was sequenced was peripheral blood. Receptors originate from a woman aged 55-70 years with COVID-19, enrolled during active disease.

V and J are TRBV5-1 and TRBJ1-2; D may be TRBD1 (5 bases). The germline V gene has CDR1 SGHRS and CDR2 YFSETQ. V was cut by 4 bases and J by 4 bases, with 11 bases left in between. The CDR3 is 13 amino acids. CDR3 loop: CASSQQALYGYTF. The CDR3 DNA follows: TGCGCCAGCAGCCAACAGGCCCTCTATGGCTACACCTTC.

The chain is built from TRBV30 and TRBJ2-5; 7 bases line up with TRBD1. The CDR3 has 19 amino acids. Germline values: CDR1 GTSNPN, CDR2 SVGIG (reference sequence). V lost 0 bases to trimming and J lost 0 bases; unmatched junction nucleotides: 16. CDR3 DNA sequence: TGTGCCTGGAGTGTTCGGAGGCAGGGGGTCGGAGTTTACCAAGAGACCCAGTACTTC. Amino acids: CAWSVRRQGVGVYQETQYF.

The chain's CDR3 is CASRSARGYTF. CDR3 bases: TGTGCCAGCAGGAGCGCCCGGGGCTACACCTTC. This chain links TRBV2 with TRBJ1-2; D call uncertain. Looked up from germline, CDR1 is SNHLY and CDR2 is FYNNEI. The V and J ends lost 6 bases and 8 bases respectively, with 10 bases between them. This CDR3 spans 11 amino acids.

The gene calls are TRBV3-1 (or the pseudogene TRBV3-2) and TRBJ2-2; 8 bases agree with TRBD2. Germline assignment: CDR1 LGHDT and CDR2 YNNKEL (reference sequence). J lost 1 base, V lost 8 bases, and 0 bases had no gene match. This CDR3 comprises 13 residues. The CDR3 DNA reads as TGTGCCAGCGCGGGGGGGAACACCGGGGAGCTGTTTTTT. Protein product: CASAGGNTGELFF.

Here the CDR3 reads CASSFRLAYNEQFF. For the CDR3, the DNA is TGTGCCAGCAGCTTCAGACTAGCGTACAATGAGCAGTTCTTC. The chain links TRBV7-2 to TRBJ2-1; 8 bases map to TRBD2. Germline CDR1 SGHTA, CDR2 FQGNSA. The V segment lost 3 bases and the J segment 4 bases; nucleotides outside the gene matches: 2. The CDR3 length is 14 residues.

The rearrangement joins TRBV6-6 to TRBJ2-1; possibly TRBD2 for D (5 bases). CDR3 length: 13 amino acids. Between the trimmed V and J ends, which lost 6 bases and 1 base, there was a span of 7 bases. Per germline, CDR1 MNHNY and CDR2 SVGAGI (reference sequence). The CDR3 DNA reads as TGTGCCAGCAGGAGAGGGTCCTACAATGAGCAGTTCTTC. It specifies CASRRGSYNEQFF.

As to this clone: This same CDR3 is encoded by further DNA sequences in the sample. The chain joins TRBV18 to TRBJ1-1, with a tentative D call TRBD1 (6 bases). The V end lost 4 bases, the J end lost 2 bases, and 8 bases lay between the germline ends. CDR1 and CDR2 from the germline V gene are KGHSH and LQKENI. The CDR3 runs 13 residues. Here the CDR3 reads CASSRQENTEAFF. Written as DNA, the CDR3 is TGTGCCAGCTCACGACAGGAAAACACTGAAGCTTTCTTT.

This chain connects TRBV28 to TRBJ1-5; D gene unclear. The germline V gene has CDR1 MDHEN and CDR2 SYDVKM. Trimming removed 8 bases at V and 3 bases at J, with 14 bases between. This CDR3 contains 14 residues. The CDR3 loop reads CASQRGGPNQPQHF. The CDR3 DNA reads TGTGCCAGCCAACGAGGCGGGCCCAATCAGCCCCAGCATTTT.